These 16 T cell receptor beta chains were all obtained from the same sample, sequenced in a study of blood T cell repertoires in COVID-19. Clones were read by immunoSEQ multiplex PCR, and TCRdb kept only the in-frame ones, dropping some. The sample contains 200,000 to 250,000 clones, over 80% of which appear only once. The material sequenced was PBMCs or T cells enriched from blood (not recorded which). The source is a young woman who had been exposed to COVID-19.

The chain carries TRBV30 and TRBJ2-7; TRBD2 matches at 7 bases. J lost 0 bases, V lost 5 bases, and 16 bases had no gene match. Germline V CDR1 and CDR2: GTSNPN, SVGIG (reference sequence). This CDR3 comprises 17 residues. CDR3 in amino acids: CAWRMGTTDFLSYEQYF. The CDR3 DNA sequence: TGTGCCTGGCGTATGGGGACTACCGACTTTCTCTCCTACGAGCAGTACTTC.

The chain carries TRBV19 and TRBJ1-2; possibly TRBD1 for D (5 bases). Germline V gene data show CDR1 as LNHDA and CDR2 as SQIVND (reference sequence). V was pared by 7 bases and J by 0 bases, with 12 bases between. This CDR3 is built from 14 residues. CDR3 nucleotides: TGTGCCAGTAAGGAGGGGTCCCCTAACTATGGCTACACCTTC. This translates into CASKEGSPNYGYTF.

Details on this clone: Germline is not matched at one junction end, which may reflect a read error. This chain's CDR3 is CASSEETNQKQFF. CDR3 nucleotide sequence: TGTGCCAGCAGTGAAGAGACAAATCAAAAACAGTTTTTT. The chain carries TRBV2 and TRBJ1-4; D remains ambiguous. There are 13 residues in the CDR3. CDR1 is SNHLY, CDR2 FYNNEI, per germline. The variable domain in full, with the rest retrieved from reference TRBV2 and TRBJ1-4, is EPEVTQTPSHQVTQMGQEVILRCVPISNHLYFYWYRQILGQKVEFLVSFYNNEISEKSEIFDDQFSVERPDGSNFTLKIRSTKLEDSAMYFCASSEETNQKQFFGSGTQLSVL.

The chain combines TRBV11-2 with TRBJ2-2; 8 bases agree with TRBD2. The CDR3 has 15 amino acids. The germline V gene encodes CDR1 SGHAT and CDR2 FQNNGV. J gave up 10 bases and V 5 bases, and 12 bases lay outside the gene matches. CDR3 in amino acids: CASSASGLGAEELFF. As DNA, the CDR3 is TGTGCCAGCAGCGCCTCGGGACTAGGAGCCGAGGAGCTGTTTTTT.

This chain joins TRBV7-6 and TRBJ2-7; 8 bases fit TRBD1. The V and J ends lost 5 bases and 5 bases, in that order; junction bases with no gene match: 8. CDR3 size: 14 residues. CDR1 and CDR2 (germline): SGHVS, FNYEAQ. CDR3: CASSPRDRFNEQYF. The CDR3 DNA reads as TGTGCCAGCAGCCCCCGGGACAGGTTCAACGAGCAGTACTTC.

The CDR3 spells CASSRDYQETQYF. As DNA, the CDR3 is TGTGCCAGTAGTCGGGACTACCAAGAGACCCAGTACTTC. The V and J genes are TRBV19 and TRBJ2-5; weak D call: TRBD2 (6 bases). Trimming took 5 bases from V and 0 from J, leaving 7 bases between them. Germline V gives CDR1 LNHDA, CDR2 SQIVND (reference sequence). CDR3 length equals 13 residues.

The CDR3 here is CASSQDEENSNQPQHF. CDR3 nucleotides: TGCGCCAGCAGCCAAGATGAGGAGAATTCCAATCAGCCCCAGCATTTT. The V call is TRBV4-1, the J call TRBJ1-5; D not resolved. Germline loops: CDR1 MGHRA, CDR2 YSYEKL. This CDR3 region has 16 residues. V lost 0 bases to trimming and J lost 3 bases, with 12 bases between them.

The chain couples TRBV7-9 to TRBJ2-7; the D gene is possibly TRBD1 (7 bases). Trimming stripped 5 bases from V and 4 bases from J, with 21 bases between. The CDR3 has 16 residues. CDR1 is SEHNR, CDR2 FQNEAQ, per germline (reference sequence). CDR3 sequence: CASSPGGGQSWYEQYF. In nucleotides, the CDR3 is TGTGCCAGCAGCCCCGGAGGGGGACAGTCGTGGTACGAGCAGTACTTC.

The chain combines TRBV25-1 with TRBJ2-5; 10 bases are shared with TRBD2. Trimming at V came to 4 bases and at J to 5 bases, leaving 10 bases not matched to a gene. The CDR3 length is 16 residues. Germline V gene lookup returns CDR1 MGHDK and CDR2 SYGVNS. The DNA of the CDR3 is TGTGCCAGCAGTGTCCAAGCGGGAGGGCCTTGGGAGACCCAGTACTTC. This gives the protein CASSVQAGGPWETQYF.

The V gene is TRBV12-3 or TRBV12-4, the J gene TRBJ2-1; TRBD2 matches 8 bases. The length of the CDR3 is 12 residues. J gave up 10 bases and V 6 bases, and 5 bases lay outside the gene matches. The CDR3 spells CASRGTRFEQFF. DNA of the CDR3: TGTGCCAGCAGGGGGACTAGGTTCGAGCAGTTCTTC.

The CDR3 spells CASSLTGDGEKLFF. Here the CDR3 DNA reads TGTGCCAGCAGCCTGACAGGGGACGGGGAAAAACTGTTTTTT. The genes are TRBV28 and TRBJ1-4, with 8 bases lining up with TRBD1. V lost 6 bases and J lost 8; bases outside the gene matches: 8. CDR1 and CDR2 from the germline V gene are MDHEN and SYDVKM. The CDR3 contains 14 residues.

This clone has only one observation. This CDR3 reads CSVLTVVGNEQFF. CDR3 nucleotides: TGCAGCGTACTGACTGTTGTCGGGAATGAGCAGTTCTTC. The V and J genes are TRBV29-1 and TRBJ2-1; D is undetermined. CDR1 SQVTM and CDR2 ANQGSEA come from the germline V gene. CDR3 length: 13 amino acids. The V gene lost 6 bases and the J gene lost 7 bases, with 16 bases spanning the gap.

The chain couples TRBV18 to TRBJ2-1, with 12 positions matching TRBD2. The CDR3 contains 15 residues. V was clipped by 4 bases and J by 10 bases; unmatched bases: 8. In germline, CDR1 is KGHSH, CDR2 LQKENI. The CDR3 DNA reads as TGTGCCAGCTCACAGACTAGCGGGAGTTTTGGGGAGCAGTTCTTC. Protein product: CASSQTSGSFGEQFF.

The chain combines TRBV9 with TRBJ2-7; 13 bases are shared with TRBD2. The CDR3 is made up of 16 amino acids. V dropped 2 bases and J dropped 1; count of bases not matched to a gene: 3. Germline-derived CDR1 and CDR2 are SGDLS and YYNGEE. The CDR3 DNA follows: TGTGCCAGCAGCGTTGGACTAGCGGGAGCTTCCTACGAGCAGTACTTC. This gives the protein CASSVGLAGASYEQYF.

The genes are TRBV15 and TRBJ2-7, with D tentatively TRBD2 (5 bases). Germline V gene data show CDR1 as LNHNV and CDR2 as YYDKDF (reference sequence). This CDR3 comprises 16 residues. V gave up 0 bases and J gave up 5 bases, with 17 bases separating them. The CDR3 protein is CATSRDLHILGDEQYF. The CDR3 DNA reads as TGTGCCACCAGCAGAGATCTCCATATTTTGGGAGACGAGCAGTACTTC.

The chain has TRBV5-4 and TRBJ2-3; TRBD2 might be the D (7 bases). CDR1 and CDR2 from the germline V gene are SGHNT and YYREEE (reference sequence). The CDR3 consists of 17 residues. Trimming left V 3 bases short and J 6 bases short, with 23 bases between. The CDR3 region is CASSSPVKGGGSDTQYF. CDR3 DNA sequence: TGTGCCAGCAGCTCCCCAGTCAAGGGGGGGGGATCTGATACGCAGTATTTT.